The 14 T cell receptor beta chains listed next were all sequenced from one sample in a study of cytomegalovirus exposure and HLA in healthy donors. The method was immunoSEQ multiplex PCR; TCRdb's version includes in-frame clones alone and lacks a portion of them. This sample has approximately 98,000 clones, with around 85% found just once. Sequenced: PBMCs. Every receptor here comes from a woman between 18 and 29 years old in good health and CMV-seronegative.

The chain employs TRBV28 and TRBJ2-3; 7 bases agree with TRBD2. The germline CDR1 and CDR2 sequences are MDHEN and SYDVKM. Germline trimming cut 2 bases from V and 2 bases from J; bases unmatched to any gene: 4. The CDR3 consists of 15 residues. As DNA, the CDR3 is TGTGCCAGCAGTTTACGCGGGGGAATCACAGATACGCAGTATTTT. It codes for CASSLRGGITDTQYF.

The chain recombines TRBV4-1 with TRBJ1-5; D is ambiguous. Trimming cost V 6 bases and J 0 bases, with 12 bases left between them. CDR1 is MGHRA, CDR2 YSYEKL, per germline. This CDR3 has 15 amino acids. This CDR3 is CASSLVVNSNQPQHF. DNA of the CDR3: TGCGCCAGCAGTCTAGTGGTAAATAGCAATCAGCCCCAGCATTTT.

V usage is TRBV29-1 and J usage is TRBJ1-4, with TRBD1 matching over 7 bases. V shed 8 bases, J shed 8 bases, and the junction held 14 bases outside the gene matches. The CDR3 totals 14 residues. Germline V gives CDR1 SQVTM, CDR2 ANQGSEA. The CDR3 is CSPKAGGDSEKLFF. For the CDR3, the DNA is TGCAGCCCAAAAGCGGGCGGGGACAGCGAAAAACTGTTTTTT.

Only a few counts were recorded for this clone. V is TRBV28 and J is TRBJ2-1, with TRBD1 matching 9 bases. Germline CDR1 and CDR2: MDHEN and SYDVKM. The CDR3 contains 16 residues. The J segment lost 3 bases and the V segment lost 6 bases, leaving 9 bases of the junction unmatched. For the CDR3, the DNA is TGTGCCAGCAGACCCCCGGACAGGGGCGGCTACAATGAGCAGTTCTTC. This encodes CASRPPDRGGYNEQFF.

The V call is TRBV10-1, the J call TRBJ2-1; TRBD1 matches 9 bases. V lost 3 bases, J lost 5 bases, and 5 bases stayed unmatched. The CDR3 runs 15 residues. Germline CDR1 is WNHNN and CDR2 is SYGVQD (reference sequence). CDR3 protein: CASSDGTGYNNEQFF. DNA for the CDR3: TGCGCCAGCAGTGACGGGACAGGGTACAACAATGAGCAGTTCTTC.

The rearrangement uses TRBV5-4 and TRBJ1-3; TRBD1 is a possible D gene (5 bases). Trimming shortened V by 2 bases and J by 0 bases, and 18 bases separated the two germline ends. Per the germline V gene, CDR1 is SGHNT and CDR2 is YYREEE (reference sequence). This CDR3 has 18 residues. Here the CDR3 reads CASSFGRQTLRSGNTIYF. In DNA form, the CDR3 reads TGTGCCAGCAGCTTTGGTCGACAGACTCTTCGCTCTGGAAACACCATATATTTT.

The genes are TRBV2 and TRBJ1-4, with D possibly matching TRBD1 (5 bases). V was cut by 8 bases and J by 6 bases, with 16 bases left in between. The germline CDR1 and CDR2 sequences are SNHLY and FYNNEI. The CDR3 runs 14 residues. CDR3 region: CASSRGWYDEKLFF. The CDR3 DNA is TGTGCCAGCTCACGGGGGTGGTACGATGAAAAACTGTTTTTT.

The V gene is TRBV6-1, the J gene TRBJ1-2; TRBD1 aligns across 8 bases. Trimming cost V 6 bases and J 7 bases; bases outside gene matches: 7. The V gene's germline CDR1 is MNHNS and CDR2 SASEGT. This CDR3 region has 13 residues. CDR3 region: CASRDRGAGGYTF. CDR3 coding DNA: TGTGCCAGCAGAGACAGGGGCGCAGGTGGCTACACCTTC.

The chain recombines TRBV30 with TRBJ1-2; 7 bases map to TRBD1. Germline V CDR1 and CDR2: GTSNPN, SVGIG (reference sequence). This CDR3 comprises 14 residues. V dropped 0 bases and J dropped 8; count of bases not matched to a gene: 9. CDR3: CAWSVNPGGRGYTF. The CDR3 coding sequence is TGTGCCTGGAGTGTAAACCCAGGGGGTAGGGGCTACACCTTC.

The chain joins TRBV29-1 to TRBJ1-2; 8 bases are shared with TRBD1. CDR3 length: 13 amino acids. Looked up from germline, CDR1 is SQVTM and CDR2 is ANQGSEA. Germline trimming cut 4 bases from V and 6 bases from J; bases unmatched to any gene: 7. DNA of the CDR3: TGCAGCGTTGCTCAGGGGGCGGATAATGGCTACACCTTC. Amino acid sequence: CSVAQGADNGYTF.

J is TRBJ1-3 and V is TRBV6-1, with TRBD1 matching over 7 bases. CDR1 is MNHNS, CDR2 SASEGT, per germline. The ends lost 3 bases at V and 7 bases at J; junction bases unmatched: 6. CDR3 length: 14 residues. The chain's CDR3 is CASSDDRVLNTIYF. CDR3 coding DNA: TGTGCCAGCAGTGACGACAGGGTTTTGAACACCATATATTTT.

The chain uses TRBV7-3 and TRBJ2-1, with TRBD2 identical over 13 bases. The V segment lost 4 bases and the J segment 4 bases; nucleotides outside the gene matches: 7. CDR1 is SGHTA, CDR2 FQGTGA, per germline. CDR3 length: 17 amino acids. CDR3 DNA: TGTGCCAGCAGCTCTTGGACTAGCGGGGGCTTATACAATGAGCAGTTCTTC. The encoded protein is CASSSWTSGGLYNEQFF.

V usage is TRBV7-9 and J usage is TRBJ2-1; 8 bases fit TRBD2. Per germline, CDR1 SEHNR and CDR2 FQNEAQ (reference sequence). Trimming cost V 5 bases and J 10 bases; bases outside gene matches: 13. The CDR3 spans 15 residues. The CDR3 coding sequence is TGTGCCAGCAGCGTGAGCACCGGGGGGGCAGGGGAGCAGTTCTTC. This codes for CASSVSTGGAGEQFF.

As concerns this clone: Sequence at one end of the junction differs from germline and may be a read error. The chain uses TRBV2 and TRBJ2-7; D uncertain. The germline V gene encodes CDR1 SNHLY and CDR2 FYNNEI. CDR3 size: 13 residues. The CDR3: CASSESHAYGQYF. As DNA, the CDR3 is TGTGCCAGCAGTGAATCCCACGCCTACGGGCAGTACTTC. Full variable domain (rest looked up from reference TRBV2 and TRBJ2-7): EPEVTQTPSHQVTQMGQEVILRCVPISNHLYFYWYRQILGQKVEFLVSFYNNEISEKSEIFDDQFSVERPDGSNFTLKIRSTKLEDSAMYFCASSESHAYGQYFGPGTRLTVT.